This entry features one T cell receptor beta chain sequence. The sample belongs to a study of control samples from healthy donors and cancer patients. Germline CDR1 is SGHTA and CDR2 is FQGNSA. V shed 5 bases and J shed 4 bases, with 11 bases lying between them. This CDR3 comprises 13 residues. Some clones are missing from TCRdb's copy, which holds only in-frame ones; the method was immunoSEQ multiplex PCR. The sample shows around 130,000 clones, about 86% of them seen only once. The chain is built from TRBV7-2 and TRBJ2-5, with TRBD1 as a possible D gene (6 bases). The sequence was collected from a man aged 25 to 40 in good health. Sequencing was performed on blood. The CDR3 sequence is CASSVGQRETQYF. In nucleotides, the CDR3 is TGTGCCAGCAGCGTCGGACAGAGAGAGACCCAGTACTTC.